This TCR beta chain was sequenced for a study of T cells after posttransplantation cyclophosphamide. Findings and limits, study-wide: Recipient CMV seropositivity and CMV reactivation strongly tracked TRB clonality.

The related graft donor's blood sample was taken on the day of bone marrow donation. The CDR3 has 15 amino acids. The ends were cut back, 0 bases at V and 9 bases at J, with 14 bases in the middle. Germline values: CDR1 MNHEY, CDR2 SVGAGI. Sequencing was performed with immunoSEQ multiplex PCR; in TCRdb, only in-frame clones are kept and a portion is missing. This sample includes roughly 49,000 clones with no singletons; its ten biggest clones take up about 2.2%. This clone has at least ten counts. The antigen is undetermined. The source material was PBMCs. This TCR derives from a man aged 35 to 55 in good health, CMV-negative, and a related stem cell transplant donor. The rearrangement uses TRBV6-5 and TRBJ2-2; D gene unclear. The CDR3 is CASSYSYDLRRELFF. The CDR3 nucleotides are TGTGCCAGCAGTTACTCCTACGACTTGCGAAGGGAGCTGTTTTTT.